Below, one T cell receptor beta chain is given with its context. The antigen is unknown. This sample also contains other DNA sequences that code for the same CDR3. The CDR3 has 16 amino acids. Trimming took 1 base from V and 1 from J, leaving 12 bases between them. The germline V gene encodes CDR1 MGHRA and CDR2 YSYEKL. This record comes from a study of shared clonotypes between healthy human individuals. Study-level results: Sharing across four donors was seen in 4.5% to 6.5% of naive CD4 clonotypes. Donor clonotype sharing was expected to depend on sequencing depth.

Naivety among CD8 cells was defined by CD45RO negativity and positive CCR7 selection, thereby excluding terminally differentiated effector memory CD45RA+ cells. Replicate sorted-subset PCRs were loaded with around 220 ng DNA, 30,000 or so T cell genomes. Original data processing: Filtering of immunoSEQ junctional sequences could not match full-length read filtering. Only in-frame clones appear in the TCRdb table, and some are missing; sequencing was by immunoSEQ multiplex PCR. That table supplies the V and J calls and clone size; D and trimming were determined from the DNA. Of around 2,100,000 clones in the sample, around 96% are singletons; the top ten hold 1.2%.

The TCR sequence derives from a man aged 18 to 30 in good health. V gene TRBV4-1 combines with J gene TRBJ2-3, with a weak D call TRBD1 (5 bases). The sequenced material came from naive CD8+ T cells sorted from blood. The CDR3 DNA sequence: TGCGCCAGCAGCCAAGGTGGAAGGGGTGGCACAGATACGCAGTATTTT. Amino acids: CASSQGGRGGTDTQYF.